This note documents a single TCR beta chain sequence. Different DNA sequences within this sample yield the same CDR3. These data are taken from a study of blood T cell repertoires in COVID-19. The CDR3 length is 15 residues. Germline trimming cut 4 bases from V and 1 base from J; bases unmatched to any gene: 0. Germline CDR1 is MNHEY and CDR2 is SVGAGI. Sequencing used immunoSEQ multiplex PCR; TCRdb keeps in-frame clones, though not all of them. In the table there are roughly 100,000 clones, approximately 90% of which are singletons. The chain combines TRBV6-5 with TRBJ2-2, with 10 bases that match TRBD2. Input material: peripheral blood. This clonotype originated in a woman between 45 and 60 years old in a cohort sampled during active COVID-19. The CDR3 DNA follows: TGTGCCAGCAGTTTAGCGGGAGGGAACACCGGGGAGCTGTTTTTT. Translation: CASSLAGGNTGELFF.